Listed below are T cell receptor beta chains from one sample, sequenced in a study of regulatory T cells in long-lasting Graves disease. MiXCR, run by TCRdb on the multiplex PCR reads, gives a single entry per CDR3 protein. The sample holds roughly 360,000 distinct CDR3 sequences, approximately 25% seen once. Sample: peripheral blood mononuclear cells (PBMCs), taken when the disease was refractory, from a patient treated with antithyroid drugs. The source of these receptors is a middle-aged woman with Graves disease. CDR3s include the opening cysteine and the closing phenylalanine or tryptophan. Each record gives: clone size, J gene, D gene, CDR3 length, V gene, CDR3 DNA, CDR3 protein. D genes are given only for firm matches. A row's size may be missing; if present it is once, few, many or a size class.

many TRBJ2-7 TRBD2 15 TRBV20-1 TGCAGTGCTAGAGGTCAAGCGGGGACCCCCTACGAGCAGTACTTC CSARGQAGTPYEQYF
. TRBJ2-3 TRBD2 14 TRBV28 TGTGCCAGCAGTTTTCTAGCGGAAGCAGATACGCAGTATTTT CASSFLAEADTQYF
many TRBJ2-7 . 11 TRBV25-1 TGTGCCAGCAGTTACACGGACGAGCAGTACTTC CASSYTDEQYF
. TRBJ2-7 . 13 TRBV28 TGTGCCAGCAGTTTCCCCTTCCTTGACGGGCAGTACTTC CASSFPFLDGQYF
many TRBJ2-7 . 14 TRBV27 TGTGCCAGCAGTTTATCGGGGGGTAAATACGAGCAGTACTTC CASSLSGGKYEQYF
. TRBJ2-3 . 14 TRBV28 TGTGCCAGCAGCCCTGTCGGGAGCACAGATACGCAGTATTTT CASSPVGSTDTQYF
many TRBJ1-1 . 14 TRBV11-2 TGTGCCAGCAGCTTTACCTCGGACCGGACCTGGGCTTTCTTT CASSFTSDRTWAFF
. TRBJ2-7 TRBD2 15 TRBV20-1 TGCAGTGCTAGAGTGAAGGCGGGAGCCTCTTACGAGCAGTACTTC CSARVKAGASYEQYF
many TRBJ2-2 TRBD2 17 TRBV2 TGTGCCAGCAGGAGGCTAGCGGTTCTTAAGGCCACCGGGGAGCTGTTTTTT CASRRLAVLKATGELFF
. TRBJ2-3 TRBD1 15 TRBV10-3 TGTGCCATCAGGCCGGGACAGGGGACACAGGATACGCAGTATTTT CAIRPGQGTQDTQYF
many TRBJ2-7 . 14 TRBV3-1 TGTGCCAGCACCCAATCCGAGCTAGCCCACGAGCAGTACTTC CASTQSELAHEQYF
. TRBJ2-5 . 14 TRBV20-1 TGCAGTGCTAGAGGTAAAAAGTACCAAGAGACCCAGTACTTC CSARGKKYQETQYF
. TRBJ2-4 . 16 TRBV20-1 TGCAGTGCTAGAGATGTTGGCACCTTAGCCAAAAACATTCAGTACTTC CSARDVGTLAKNIQYF
many TRBJ2-4 . 13 TRBV11-1 TGTGCCAGCAGCGAGTGGACCGCGGGACCCCAGTACTTC CASSEWTAGPQYF
. TRBJ1-1 . 12 TRBV7-9 TGCGCTTTGGGCAGGGGGAACACTGAAGCTTTCTTT CALGRGNTEAFF
many TRBJ2-5 . 13 TRBV29-1 TGCAGCGCCGCCGCCTGGGGGCTGGAGACCCAGTACTTC CSAAAWGLETQYF
. TRBJ1-5 . 16 TRBV15 TGTGCCACCAGCAGAGACTATAAGAACCACCTGGCGCCCCAGCATTTT CATSRDYKNHLAPQHF
many TRBJ1-5 . 13 TRBV7-2 TGTGCCAGCAGCCTTGAGGCGAATCAGCCCCAGCATTTT CASSLEANQPQHF
few TRBJ2-7 TRBD2 14 TRBV20-1 TGCAGTGCTAGCGAGACTAGCGGGAATTGGGAGCAGTACTTC CSASETSGNWEQYF
. TRBJ2-1 . 15 TRBV20-1 TGCAGTGCTAGAGTAGGCGGGACCATCTACAATGAGCAGTTCTTC CSARVGGTIYNEQFF
few TRBJ2-5 TRBD2 17 TRBV5-8 TGTGCCAGCAGCTTGGGTTTGCTAAGCGGGGCCGCAGAGACCCAGTACTTC CASSLGLLSGAAETQYF
. TRBJ2-3 . 12 TRBV7-2 TGTGCCAGCAGCGAGAGTCCAGATACGCAGTATTTT CASSESPDTQYF
. TRBJ2-7 TRBD2 16 TRBV3-1 TGTGCCAGCAGAAAAGAGCTGACTAGCGGGAGTTCCGAGCAGTACTTC CASRKELTSGSSEQYF
many TRBJ2-5 TRBD2 14 TRBV11-2 TGTGCCAGCAGCTTAGCGGGAGGGTTAGAGACCCAGTACTTC CASSLAGGLETQYF
many TRBJ1-6 . 15 TRBV28 TGTGCCAGCAGTTTAGATCGGGCGGGAGGCTCACCCCTCCACTTT CASSLDRAGGSPLHF
many TRBJ2-7 . 18 TRBV28 TGTGCCAGCAGTTTCGGCGGGCGGGGACCTTCTCTTAGCTACGAGCAGTACTTC CASSFGGRGPSLSYEQYF
. TRBJ2-2 . 16 TRBV2 TGTGCCAGCAAAATCCTTCGGGGGCAGTCCTCCGGGGAGCTGTTTTTT CASKILRGQSSGELFF
many TRBJ2-4 TRBD1 14 TRBV6-1 TGTGCCAGCAGTACCCCGGGACAGGGGAACATTCAGTACTTC CASSTPGQGNIQYF
. TRBJ2-1 TRBD2 18 TRBV11-2 TGTGCCAGCAGCCCGCGCAACCCGACTAGCGGGAGTACCGATGAGCAGTTCTTC CASSPRNPTSGSTDEQFF
. TRBJ2-5 . 11 TRBV5-6 TGTGCCAGCAGCTTCCAGGGACGGATGTTCTTC CASSFQGRMFF
many TRBJ2-7 . 12 TRBV6-1 TGTGCCAGCAGTCCACAGGGATTAGCGCAGTACTTC CASSPQGLAQYF
. TRBJ1-1 . 18 TRBV11-2 TGTGCCAGCAGCCCCCGCGACGGGCGGGCTTGGAAAAACACTGAAGCTTTCTTT CASSPRDGRAWKNTEAFF
many TRBJ1-6 . 15 TRBV28 TGTGCCAGCAGTCCTGGGAGGGTGGTTAATTCACCCCTCCACTTT CASSPGRVVNSPLHF
. TRBJ2-7 TRBD2 15 TRBV6-1 TGTGCCAGCAGCCAAGCTAGCGGGAGGACCTACGAGCAGTACTTC CASSQASGRTYEQYF
. TRBJ2-1 . 14 TRBV5-1 TGCGCCAGCAAGATGGAGTCCTCCTACAATGAGCAGTTCTTC CASKMESSYNEQFF
many TRBJ1-5 TRBD1 15 TRBV28 TGTGCCACCAGGGGGGGAATAATTAGCAATCAGCCCCAGCATTTT CATRGGIISNQPQHF
many TRBJ2-5 . 13 TRBV27 TGTGCCAGCAGCTTAGTTTCCGGTGAGACCCAGTACTTC CASSLVSGETQYF
many TRBJ1-5 TRBD1 15 TRBV7-8 TGTGCCAGCAGCCTTAGACAGGGGATCAATCAGCCCCAGCATTTT CASSLRQGINQPQHF
many TRBJ1-5 TRBD1 14 TRBV30 TGTGCCTGGAGCAGGGGGCAGGGCAATCAGCCCCAGCATTTT CAWSRGQGNQPQHF
few TRBJ2-2 . 14 TRBV4-1 TGCGCCAGCAGCCATTCCGTCCTTCCGGGGGAGCTGTTTTTT CASSHSVLPGELFF